Described below is a single T cell receptor (beta chain) sequence and its context. The sample holds other DNA sequences that translate to the same CDR3. Assay used: immunoSEQ multiplex PCR; TCRdb lists only in-frame clones, some missing. The top ten hold 0.6% to 0.7% of the sample, which has over 850,000 clones, around 78% seen once. The data stem from a study of shared clonotypes between healthy human individuals. Germline V lookup: CDR1 MDHEN, CDR2 SYDVKM. This CDR3 has 15 residues. Trimming removed 4 bases from V and 5 bases from J; junction bases left unmatched: 5. The sequenced material came from memory CD4+ T cells from PBMCs. Subset here: CD45RA-negative fraction. The chain joins TRBV28 to TRBJ1-4; 9 bases align to TRBD1. The source is a man in his late teens or twenties in good health. Some clones in this sample may be carry-over from other donors' samples. The CDR3 region has the DNA TGTGCCAGCAGTTCCCCCGGGACAGGGAATGAAAAACTGTTTTTT. This encodes CASSSPGTGNEKLFF.